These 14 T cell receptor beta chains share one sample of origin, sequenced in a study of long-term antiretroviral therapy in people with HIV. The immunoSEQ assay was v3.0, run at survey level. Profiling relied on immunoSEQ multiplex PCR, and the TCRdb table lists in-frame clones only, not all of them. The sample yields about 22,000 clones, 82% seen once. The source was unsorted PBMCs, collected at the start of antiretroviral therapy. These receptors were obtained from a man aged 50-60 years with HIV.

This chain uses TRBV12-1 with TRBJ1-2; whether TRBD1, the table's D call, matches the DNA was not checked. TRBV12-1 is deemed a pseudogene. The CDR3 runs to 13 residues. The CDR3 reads CASSFLTGYGYTF. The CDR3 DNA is TGTGCCAGCAGCTTTCTGACAGGCTATGGCTACACCTTC.

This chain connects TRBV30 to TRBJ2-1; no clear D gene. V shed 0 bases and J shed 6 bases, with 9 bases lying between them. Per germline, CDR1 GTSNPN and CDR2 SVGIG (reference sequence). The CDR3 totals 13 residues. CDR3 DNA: TGTGCCTGGAGTGTACGATCTGTCAATGAGCAGTTCTTC. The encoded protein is CAWSVRSVNEQFF. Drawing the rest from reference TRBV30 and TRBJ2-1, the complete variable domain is SQTIHQWPATLVQPVGSPLSLECTVEGTSNPNLYWYRQAAGRGLQLLFYSVGIGQISSEVPQNLSASRPQDRQFILSSKKLLLSDSGFYLCAWSVRSVNEQFFGPGTRLTVL.

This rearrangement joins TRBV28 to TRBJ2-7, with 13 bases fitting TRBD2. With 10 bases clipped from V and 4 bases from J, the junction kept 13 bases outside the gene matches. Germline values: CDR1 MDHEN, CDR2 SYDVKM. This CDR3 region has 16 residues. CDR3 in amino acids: CATSVGTSGALYEQYF. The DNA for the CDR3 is TGTGCCACCTCGGTGGGGACTAGCGGGGCCTTATACGAGCAGTACTTC.

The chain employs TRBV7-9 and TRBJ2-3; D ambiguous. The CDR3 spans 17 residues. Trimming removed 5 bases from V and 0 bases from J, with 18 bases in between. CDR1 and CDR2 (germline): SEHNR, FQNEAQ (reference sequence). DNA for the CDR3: TGTGCCAGCAGCCCAGGACGGGTGGCCCGTAGCACAGATACGCAGTATTTT. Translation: CASSPGRVARSTDTQYF.

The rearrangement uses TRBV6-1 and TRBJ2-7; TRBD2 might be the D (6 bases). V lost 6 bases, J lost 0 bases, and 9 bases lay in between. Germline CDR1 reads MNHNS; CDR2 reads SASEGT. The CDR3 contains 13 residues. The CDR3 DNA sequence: TGTGCCAGCAGCTCCGGGGGCTCCTACGAGCAGTACTTC. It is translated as CASSSGGSYEQYF.

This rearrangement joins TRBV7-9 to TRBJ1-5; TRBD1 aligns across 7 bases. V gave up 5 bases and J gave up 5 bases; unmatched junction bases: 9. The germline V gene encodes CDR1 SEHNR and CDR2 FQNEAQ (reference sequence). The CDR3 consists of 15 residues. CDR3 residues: CASSPDYRGDQPQHF. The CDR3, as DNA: TGTGCCAGCAGCCCTGACTACAGGGGAGATCAGCCCCAGCATTTT.

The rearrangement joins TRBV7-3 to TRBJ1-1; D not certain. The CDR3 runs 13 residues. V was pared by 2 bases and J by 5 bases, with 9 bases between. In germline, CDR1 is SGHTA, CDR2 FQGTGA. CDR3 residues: CASSLGGGTEAFF. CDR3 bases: TGTGCCAGCAGCTTAGGAGGAGGAACTGAAGCTTTCTTT.

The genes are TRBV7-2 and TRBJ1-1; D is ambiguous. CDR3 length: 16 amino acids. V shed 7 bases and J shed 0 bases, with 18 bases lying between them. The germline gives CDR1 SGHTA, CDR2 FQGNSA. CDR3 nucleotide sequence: TGTGCCAGCACCATAGATCTGGTTACCTTGAACACTGAAGCTTTCTTT. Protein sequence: CASTIDLVTLNTEAFF.

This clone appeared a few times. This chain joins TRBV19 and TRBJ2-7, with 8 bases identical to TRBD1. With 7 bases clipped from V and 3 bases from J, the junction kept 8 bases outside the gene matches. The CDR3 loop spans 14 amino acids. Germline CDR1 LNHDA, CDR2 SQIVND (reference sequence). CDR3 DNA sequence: TGTGCCAGTACCCGGACAGGGAAGGGCTACGAGCAGTACTTC. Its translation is CASTRTGKGYEQYF.

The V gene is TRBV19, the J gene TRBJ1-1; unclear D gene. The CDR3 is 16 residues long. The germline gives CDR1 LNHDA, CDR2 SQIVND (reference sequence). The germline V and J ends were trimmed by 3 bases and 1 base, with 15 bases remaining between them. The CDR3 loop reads CASSIGRNRANTEAFF. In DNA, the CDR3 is TGTGCCAGTAGTATTGGTCGGAATCGGGCGAACACTGAAGCTTTCTTT.

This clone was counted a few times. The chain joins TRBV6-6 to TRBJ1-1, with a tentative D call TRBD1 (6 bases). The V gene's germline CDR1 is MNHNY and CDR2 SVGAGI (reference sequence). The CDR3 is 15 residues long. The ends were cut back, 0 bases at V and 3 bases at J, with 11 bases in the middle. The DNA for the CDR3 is TGTGCCAGCAGTTACTCGCTCCAGGGGTACACTGAAGCTTTCTTT. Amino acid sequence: CASSYSLQGYTEAFF.

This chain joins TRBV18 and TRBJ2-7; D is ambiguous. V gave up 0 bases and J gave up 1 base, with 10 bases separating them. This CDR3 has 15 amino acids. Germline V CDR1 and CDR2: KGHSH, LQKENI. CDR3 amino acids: CASSPPGGRSYEQYF. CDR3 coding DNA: TGTGCCAGCTCACCACCCGGCGGAAGGTCCTACGAGCAGTACTTC.

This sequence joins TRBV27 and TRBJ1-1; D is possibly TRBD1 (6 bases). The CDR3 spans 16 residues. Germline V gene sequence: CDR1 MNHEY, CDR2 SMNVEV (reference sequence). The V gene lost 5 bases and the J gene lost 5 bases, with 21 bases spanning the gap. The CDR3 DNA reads TGTGCCAGCAGTGGAAGCGCCAGGGGAGATGGGACTGAAGCTTTCTTT. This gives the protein CASSGSARGDGTEAFF.

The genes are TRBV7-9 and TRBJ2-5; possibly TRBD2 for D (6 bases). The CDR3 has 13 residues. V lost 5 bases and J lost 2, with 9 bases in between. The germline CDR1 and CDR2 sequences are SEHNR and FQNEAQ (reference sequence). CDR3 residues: CASSQRGQETQYF. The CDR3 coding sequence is TGTGCCAGCAGCCAACGGGGGCAAGAGACCCAGTACTTC.